This TCR beta chain was recovered during a study of cytomegalovirus exposure and HLA in healthy donors. From the 120-subject validation cohort, which was separate from the roughly 610-subject first cohort, the donors were drawn. Repertoires were generated with immunoSEQ multiplex PCR, while TCRdb's copy carries only in-frame clones and drops some. The sample carries hundreds of thousands of clones, just over 85% recorded once. Germline loops: CDR1 MDHEN, CDR2 SYDVKM. J gave up 4 bases and V 4 bases, and 1 base lay outside the gene matches. The CDR3 extends over 13 amino acids. This clone was detected once. The antigen is unknown. The study, taken as a whole, reports: With high specificity and sensitivity, the classifier reportedly diagnosed cytomegalovirus status. Researchers counted around 150 TCR beta chains as cytomegalovirus-associated.

The V call is TRBV28, the J call TRBJ2-1; 7 positions match TRBD1. Sequencing was done on a sample of PBMCs. The receptor was derived from a woman aged 18 to 35 in good health and CMV-seronegative. The DNA of the CDR3 is TGTGCCAGCAGTTCAGGGGGTTACAATGAGCAGTTCTTC. Its protein product is CASSSGGYNEQFF.